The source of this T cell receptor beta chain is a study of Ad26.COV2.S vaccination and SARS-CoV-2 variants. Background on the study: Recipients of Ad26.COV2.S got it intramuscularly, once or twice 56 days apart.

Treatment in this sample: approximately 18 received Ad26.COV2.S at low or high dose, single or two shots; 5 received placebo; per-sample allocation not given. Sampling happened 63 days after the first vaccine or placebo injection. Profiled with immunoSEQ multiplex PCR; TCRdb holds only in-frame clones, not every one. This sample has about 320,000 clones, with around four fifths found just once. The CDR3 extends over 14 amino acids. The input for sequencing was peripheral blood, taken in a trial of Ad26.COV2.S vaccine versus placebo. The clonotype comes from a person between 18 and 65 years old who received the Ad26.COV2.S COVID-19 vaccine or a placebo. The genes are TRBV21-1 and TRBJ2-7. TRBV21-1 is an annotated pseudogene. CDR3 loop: CASSKPPWGYEQYF. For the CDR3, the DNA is TGTGCCAGCAGCAAACCCCCGTGGGGCTACGAGCAGTACTTC.